A single sample gave rise to the 19 T cell receptor beta chains below, sequenced in a study of STAT3 mutations in large granular lymphocyte leukemia. The method was immunoSEQ multiplex PCR; TCRdb's version includes in-frame clones alone and lacks a portion of them. The sample holds around 26,000 clones, approximately 94% seen once. Their antigen targets remain unknown. General observations from the study: At least one immunodominant TCR beta clonotype appeared in every T-cell large granular lymphocyte leukemia patient.

Sequenced input: peripheral blood mononuclear cells. Source of these receptors: a man in his forties or fifties with T-cell large granular lymphocyte leukemia. Some clones in this sample may be carry-over from other donors' samples.

The gene calls are TRBV30 and TRBJ1-2; the D gene is possibly TRBD1 (5 bases). CDR3 length equals 13 residues. Germline values: CDR1 GTSNPN, CDR2 SVGIG (reference sequence). Trimming shortened V by 4 bases and J by 2 bases, and 11 bases separated the two germline ends. The CDR3 loop is CAWTTDHNYGYTF. The CDR3 bases are TGTGCCTGGACGACAGATCACAACTATGGCTACACCTTC.

The V and J genes are TRBV19 and TRBJ1-6, with D hard to call. V was trimmed by 5 bases and J by 7 bases, leaving 15 bases between them. Germline assignment: CDR1 LNHDA and CDR2 SQIVND (reference sequence). The length of the CDR3 is 15 residues. The CDR3 region is CASSPYADGNSPLHF. The CDR3 coding sequence is TGTGCCAGTAGTCCTTACGCGGACGGCAATTCACCCCTCCACTTT.

The rearrangement uses TRBV7-9 and TRBJ1-1, with unresolved D. From germline, CDR1 is SEHNR and CDR2 FQNEAQ (reference sequence). The CDR3 length is 13 residues. Trimming took off 3 bases at V and 0 bases at J, with 5 bases between the two ends. CDR3 nucleotides: TGTGCCAGCAGCTTCCTTATGAACACTGAAGCTTTCTTT. Translating gives CASSFLMNTEAFF.

This rearrangement joins TRBV5-1 to TRBJ2-1; unclear D gene. The CDR3 sequence is 15 residues long. The V end lost 4 bases, the J end lost 0 bases, and 11 bases lay between the germline ends. Germline lookup yields CDR1 SGHRS and CDR2 YFSETQ. The DNA for the CDR3 is TGCGCCAGCAGCCCCACGCCTGACTCCTACAATGAGCAGTTCTTC. Its translation: CASSPTPDSYNEQFF.

The chain uses TRBV19 and TRBJ1-5; D gene uncertain. Per germline, CDR1 LNHDA and CDR2 SQIVND (reference sequence). The CDR3 is 13 amino acids. Trimming took 4 bases from V and 4 from J, leaving 8 bases between them. The CDR3: CASSRGANQPQHF. The DNA for the CDR3 is TGTGCCAGTAGTAGAGGAGCGAATCAGCCCCAGCATTTT.

The CDR3 reads CAWKSRGLSSYNSPLHF. The CDR3 bases are TGTGCCTGGAAGTCCAGGGGGCTTAGCTCCTATAATTCACCCCTCCACTTT. The chain links TRBV30 to TRBJ1-6, with 8 bases identical to TRBD1. Germline trimming cut 4 bases from V and 0 bases from J; bases unmatched to any gene: 8. Germline loops: CDR1 GTSNPN, CDR2 SVGIG (reference sequence). CDR3 length equals 17 residues.

CDR3 sequence: CASSGSPRSLGAPLHF. The DNA for the CDR3 is TGTGCCAGCAGCGGCTCCCCTAGGTCCTTAGGGGCACCCCTCCACTTT. The V call is TRBV9, the J call TRBJ1-6, with D possibly matching TRBD1 (5 bases). V lost 3 bases, J lost 11 bases, and 21 bases lay in between. CDR3 size: 16 residues. Looked up from germline, CDR1 is SGDLS and CDR2 is YYNGEE.

In its sample, this clone was seen a few times. The chain uses TRBV21-1 and TRBJ2-7; TRBD2 is the table's D call, not checked against the DNA. TRBV21-1 represents a pseudogene. CDR3 length equals 13 residues. CDR3 nucleotides: TGTGCCAGGTCTAGCGGGAGGCCCTACGAGCAGTACTTC. Protein sequence: CARSSGRPYEQYF.

The chain carries TRBV7-2 and TRBJ2-7, with 7 bases fitting TRBD1. Germline CDR1 reads SGHTA; CDR2 reads FQGNSA. With V trimmed by 2 bases and J by 2 bases, 0 bases remained unmatched. This CDR3 spans 13 amino acids. CDR3 in amino acids: CASSLQGAYEQYF. CDR3 bases: TGTGCCAGCAGCTTACAGGGGGCCTACGAGCAGTACTTC.

The V gene is TRBV18, the J gene TRBJ2-6; no reliable D call. Trimming removed 6 bases from V and 0 bases from J, with 6 bases in between. The CDR3 spans 14 residues. The germline CDR1 and CDR2 sequences are KGHSH and LQKENI. The CDR3 coding sequence is TGTGCCAGCTCCCCAACCTCTGGGGCCAACGTCCTGACTTTC. Translated: CASSPTSGANVLTF.

The chain joins TRBV4-3 to TRBJ2-2, with 9 bases fitting TRBD2. This CDR3 is built from 17 residues. After removal of 4 bases from V and 2 bases from J, the junction contained 8 bases not matched to a gene. CDR1 and CDR2 (germline): LGHNA, YSLEER. Here the CDR3 DNA reads TGCGCCAGCAGCCCCTATAGCGGGGGATCAAACACCGGGGAGCTGTTTTTT. Its protein is CASSPYSGGSNTGELFF.

The chain combines TRBV7-9 with TRBJ1-6, with no clear D. The CDR3 runs 14 residues. Germline assignment: CDR1 SEHNR and CDR2 FQNEAQ (reference sequence). Trimming removed 5 bases from V and 4 bases from J, with 9 bases in between. In nucleotides, the CDR3 is TGTGCCAGCAGCCCTGGCAGGTATAATTCACCCCTCCACTTT. This sequence encodes CASSPGRYNSPLHF.

This chain connects TRBV5-1 to TRBJ1-6; unclear D gene. From germline, CDR1 is SGHRS and CDR2 YFSETQ. The CDR3 has 15 amino acids. Between the trimmed V and J ends, which lost 0 bases and 6 bases, there was a span of 10 bases. CDR3 loop: CASSLEDFSNSPLHF. The CDR3 DNA reads TGCGCCAGCAGCTTGGAAGATTTTTCTAATTCACCCCTCCACTTT.

V gene TRBV6-1 combines with J gene TRBJ1-1, with D perhaps matching TRBD1 (6 bases). Trimming shortened V by 6 bases and J by 3 bases, and 17 bases separated the two germline ends. Germline loops: CDR1 MNHNS, CDR2 SASEGT. The CDR3 loop spans 15 amino acids. The CDR3 DNA reads as TGTGCCAGCAGCCAAGGACAGCTTACATACACTGAAGCTTTCTTT. Translation gives CASSQGQLTYTEAFF.

This chain joins TRBV29-1 and TRBJ2-7; 7 bases line up with TRBD1. The trim removed 6 bases at V and 2 bases at J, leaving 7 bases unmatched. The CDR3 sequence is 13 residues long. Per the germline V gene, CDR1 is SQVTM and CDR2 is ANQGSEA. The CDR3 spells CSVLTQGAYEQYF. CDR3 nucleotides: TGCAGCGTGCTTACCCAGGGGGCCTACGAGCAGTACTTC.

This chain connects TRBV5-4 to TRBJ2-7, with a tentative D call TRBD1 (6 bases). The CDR3 spans 11 residues. V gave up 4 bases and J gave up 7 bases, with 9 bases separating them. Germline CDR1 is SGHNT and CDR2 is YYREEE (reference sequence). In DNA form, the CDR3 reads TGTGCCAGCAGCCAGGGGAAGGAGCAGTACTTC. Translated, it gives CASSQGKEQYF.

The chain uses TRBV12-2 and TRBJ2-7; TRBD1, the table's D call, lacks a check against the DNA. TRBV12-2 counts as a pseudogene. This CDR3 is 18 amino acids long. CDR3 DNA sequence: TGTGCAAGTCGCTTGCACGAGGAAGGAGCAGGGCGGACATACGAGCAGTACTTC. Protein sequence: CASRLHEEGAGRTYEQYF.

The J gene is TRBJ2-1, the V gene TRBV6-1; 9 bases fit TRBD1. Germline V lookup: CDR1 MNHNS, CDR2 SASEGT. The junction had 8 bases not matched to a gene; V was cut back by 2 bases and J by 9 bases. The CDR3 is 15 residues long. The CDR3 DNA is TGTGCCAGCAGTGAATGGACAGGGGCCGGCAGTGAGCAGTTCTTC. The encoded protein is CASSEWTGAGSEQFF.

The rearrangement uses TRBV14 and TRBJ2-7, with TRBD2 matching over 13 bases. V was pared by 5 bases and J by 3 bases, with 10 bases of the junction left unmatched. Germline CDR1 and CDR2: SGHDN and FVKESK. The CDR3 consists of 17 residues. CDR3 amino acids: CASSRRLAGGALYEQYF. The CDR3 DNA sequence: TGTGCCAGCAGCAGACGACTAGCGGGGGGTGCCCTCTACGAGCAGTACTTC.